The rows below give T cell receptor beta chains drawn from one sample of a study of blood T cell repertoires in COVID-19. Method: immunoSEQ multiplex PCR; TCRdb's copy keeps in-frame clones and lacks some. In the table there are around 280,000 clones, nearly 90% of which are singletons. The sample consisted of peripheral blood. The receptors were sampled from a woman between 25 and 40 years old with COVID-19, enrolled during active disease. Both conserved end residues are part of each CDR3. A D gene is named only where the DNA matches it firmly. Clone size appears in some rows only: once, few, many, or a class for an expanded clone.

clone size	V gene	D gene	J gene	CDR3 protein	CDR3 DNA
.	TRBV19	TRBD1	TRBJ2-7	CASSMTGLEQYF	TGTGCCAGTAGTATGACAGGGCTCGAGCAGTACTTC
.	TRBV19	.	TRBJ1-1	CASRLDRDTEAFF	TGTGCCAGTAGGTTAGACAGAGACACTGAAGCTTTCTTT
.	TRBV19	TRBD2	TRBJ2-7	CASSIRGGISYEQYF	TGTGCCAGTAGTATTCGGGGGGGGATCTCCTACGAGCAGTACTTC
.	TRBV10-1	.	TRBJ2-7	CASSEFSSTYEQYF	TGCGCCAGCAGTGAGTTTTCGAGTACCTACGAGCAGTACTTC
many	TRBV3-1/TRBV3-2	.	TRBJ2-1	CASSQDREGKGFF	TGTGCCAGCAGCCAAGATCGGGAAGGAAAGGGGTTCTTC
.	TRBV2	.	TRBJ2-2	CASSESGSGELFF	TGTGCCAGCAGTGAGTCAGGGTCCGGGGAGCTGTTTTTT
.	TRBV5-1	.	TRBJ2-1	CASSLVAGASYNEQFF	TGCGCCAGCAGCTTGGTAGCAGGGGCCTCCTACAATGAGCAGTTCTTC
.	TRBV4-1	TRBD2	TRBJ2-5	CASSPHGLAGEQETQYF	TGCGCCAGCAGCCCCCACGGATTAGCGGGGGAGCAAGAGACCCAGTACTTC
.	TRBV24-1	.	TRBJ1-3	CATSDPTASGNTIYF	TGTGCCACCAGTGACCCGACAGCCTCTGGAAACACCATATATTTT
once	TRBV5-6	.	TRBJ1-1	CASSLVVSGGTEAFF	TGTGCCAGCAGCTTGGTGGTCAGTGGGGGGACTGAAGCTTTCTTT
.	TRBV5-5	.	TRBJ2-5	CASSSLRGSFQETQYF	TGTGCCAGCAGCTCCCTACGGGGGAGCTTCCAAGAGACCCAGTACTTC
.	TRBV7-6	.	TRBJ2-5	CASSPGVDLQETQYF	TGTGCCAGCAGCCCGGGGGTAGACCTCCAAGAGACCCAGTACTTC
.	TRBV5-1	.	TRBJ1-2	CASSEANYGYTF	TGCGCCAGCTCGGAGGCCAACTATGGCTACACCTTC
.	TRBV30	.	TRBJ2-7	CAWRLAYEQYF	TGTGCCTGGAGATTAGCCTACGAGCAGTACTTC
.	TRBV18	.	TRBJ2-7	CASSPRGEFEQYF	TGTGCCAGCTCACCACGGGGCGAGTTCGAGCAGTACTTC
.	TRBV11-2	.	TRBJ1-5	CASSVHRVGNQPQHF	TGTGCCAGCAGCGTCCACAGGGTAGGAAATCAGCCCCAGCATTTT
.	TRBV7-9	TRBD1	TRBJ1-2	CASEGQGRGYTF	TGTGCCAGCGAAGGACAGGGAAGAGGCTACACCTTC
.	TRBV12-3/TRBV12-4	TRBD1	TRBJ2-5	CASSLGQGETQYF	TGTGCCAGCAGTTTGGGACAGGGAGAGACCCAGTACTTC
.	TRBV5-1	.	TRBJ2-3	CATSPGYTDTQYF	TGCGCCACCTCCCCAGGGTACACAGATACGCAGTATTTT
once	TRBV6-5	.	TRBJ1-2	CASSQRDTHGGYTF	TGTGCCAGCAGTCAAAGGGACACCCACGGGGGCTACACCTTC
once	TRBV4-2	TRBD1	TRBJ1-3	CASSPPETGENTIYF	TGTGCCAGCAGCCCGCCCGAGACAGGGGAAAACACCATATATTTT
.	TRBV7-6	.	TRBJ2-1	CASSLAGLGGAYNEQFF	TGTGCCAGCAGCTTAGCGGGACTTGGCGGGGCTTACAATGAGCAGTTCTTC
.	TRBV11-2	.	TRBJ2-1	CASSGRSSYNEQFF	TGTGCCAGCAGCGGCCGAAGCTCCTACAATGAGCAGTTCTTC
.	TRBV7-9	.	TRBJ1-1	CASSPPTANTEAFF	TGTGCCAGCAGCCCCCCGACAGCGAACACTGAAGCTTTCTTT
.	TRBV11-2	TRBD1	TRBJ2-7	CASSSDRGLTYEQYF	TGTGCCAGCAGCTCCGACAGGGGGCTCACCTACGAGCAGTACTTC
.	TRBV6-7	.	TRBJ1-1	CASSEIRQGVPEAFF	TGTGCCAGCAGCGAGATTAGGCAGGGCGTCCCTGAAGCTTTCTTT
.	TRBV3-1/TRBV3-2	TRBD2	TRBJ2-5	CASSQGGLAGVQETQYF	TGTGCCAGCAGCCAAGGAGGACTAGCGGGGGTTCAAGAGACCCAGTACTTC
.	TRBV7-6	.	TRBJ2-1	CASSYTDSPYNEQFF	TGTGCCAGCAGCTATACGGACAGCCCTTACAATGAGCAGTTCTTC
.	TRBV7-9	TRBD1	TRBJ1-4	CASSLARGGDEKLFF	TGTGCCAGCAGCTTAGCGAGAGGGGGCGATGAAAAACTGTTTTTT
.	TRBV18	TRBD1	TRBJ1-2	CASSPYQDDRGYGYTF	TGTGCCAGCTCACCGTACCAGGACGACAGGGGCTATGGCTACACCTTC
.	TRBV19	.	TRBJ1-1	CASSILAGNTEAFF	TGTGCCAGTAGTATTTTGGCAGGGAACACTGAAGCTTTCTTT
.	TRBV20-1	.	TRBJ1-2	CSASLRGGYTF	TGCAGTGCTAGCCTCAGGGGTGGCTACACCTTC
.	TRBV2	TRBD1	TRBJ1-2	CASSRDSKYGYTF	TGTGCCAGCAGTAGGGACAGCAAATATGGCTACACCTTC
.	TRBV20-1	.	TRBJ1-2	CSARGGYF	TGCAGTGCCCGAGGCGGGTACTTC
.	TRBV29-1	TRBD1	TRBJ2-5	CSVNRQGRETQYF	TGCAGCGTGAACAGACAGGGGAGAGAGACCCAGTACTTC
.	TRBV6-5	TRBD1	TRBJ1-2	CASSYLAGQGHYGYTF	TGTGCCAGCAGTTACTTAGCCGGACAGGGACACTATGGCTACACCTTC
.	TRBV5-6	TRBD2	TRBJ2-3	CASSVRLAGGPRDTQYF	TGTGCCAGCAGCGTTCGACTAGCGGGGGGGCCGCGGGATACGCAGTATTTT
.	TRBV19	.	TRBJ1-1	CASSAAVSEAFF	TGTGCCAGTAGTGCGGCAGTGTCTGAAGCTTTCTTT
.	TRBV12-3/TRBV12-4	.	TRBJ1-4	CASSSINEKLFF	TGTGCCAGCAGCTCTATTAATGAAAAACTGTTTTTT
.	TRBV11-2	.	TRBJ2-1	CASSYTLSTYNEQFF	TGTGCCAGCAGCTACACATTATCCACCTACAATGAGCAGTTCTTC
.	TRBV7-8	.	TRBJ2-1	CASSFGLAKYNEQFF	TGTGCCAGCAGCTTCGGTCTAGCGAAGTACAATGAGCAGTTCTTC
.	TRBV3-1/TRBV3-2	.	TRBJ2-7	CASSQVNLGGEQYF	TGTGCCAGCAGCCAAGTGAACCTCGGGGGCGAGCAGTACTTC
.	TRBV2	TRBD1	TRBJ1-6	CASSGGTAYNSPLHF	TGTGCCAGCAGTGGAGGGACAGCCTATAATTCACCCCTCCACTTT
.	TRBV19	TRBD1	TRBJ2-5	CASIGTGMYF	TGTGCCAGTATAGGGACAGGGATGTACTTC
.	TRBV30	.	TRBJ1-1	CAWTGTEAFF	TGTGCCTGGACGGGCACTGAAGCTTTCTTT
.	TRBV5-6	.	TRBJ2-7	CASSFRVAYEQYF	TGTGCCAGCAGCTTTCGGGTGGCCTACGAGCAGTACTTC
few	TRBV6-5	.	TRBJ2-7	CASSPRRVEQYF	TGTGCCAGCAGTCCCAGGCGGGTCGAGCAGTACTTC
.	TRBV6-4	.	TRBJ1-2	CASSPGQRLANYGYTF	TGTGCCAGCAGTCCTGGACAGCGCTTAGCTAACTATGGCTACACCTTC
.	TRBV5-1	.	TRBJ2-5	CASSLIHVQETQYF	TGCGCCAGCAGCTTGATACACGTGCAAGAGACCCAGTACTTC
.	TRBV27	.	TRBJ1-1	CASSFSGGYTEAFF	TGTGCCAGCAGTTTCTCGGGGGGGTACACTGAAGCTTTCTTT
.	TRBV5-1	.	TRBJ2-5	CASSRGLPSGLRETQYF	TGCGCCAGCTCTCGGGGTTTACCGAGCGGGCTGAGAGAGACCCAGTACTTC
.	TRBV5-4	.	TRBJ1-6	CASSLVARGNSPLHF	TGTGCCAGCAGCTTGGTGGCGAGGGGGAATTCACCCCTCCACTTT
.	TRBV10-3	.	TRBJ2-1	CAISDPLQRGNEQFF	TGTGCCATCAGTGACCCCCTTCAGAGGGGGAATGAGCAGTTCTTC
.	TRBV28	.	TRBJ2-2	CASSFPWARQNTGELFF	TGTGCCAGCAGTTTTCCATGGGCGCGTCAGAACACCGGGGAGCTGTTTTTT
.	TRBV5-1	TRBD1	TRBJ1-4	CASSLFTGASNEKLFF	TGCGCCAGCAGCTTGTTTACAGGGGCCTCTAATGAAAAACTGTTTTTT